The rows below give T cell receptor beta chains drawn from one sample of a study of shared clonotypes between healthy human individuals. Profiling relied on immunoSEQ multiplex PCR, and the TCRdb table lists in-frame clones only, not all of them. In the table there are some 2.3 million clones, approximately 93% of which are singletons. The sample consisted of naive CD4+ T cells from PBMCs. Receptor source: a man younger than 35 in good health. Some clones in this sample may be carry-over from other donors' samples. The CDR3 runs from the conserved cysteine through the conserved F or W. Each record gives: clone size, D gene, J gene, V gene, CDR3 DNA, CDR3 protein. D genes are given only for firm matches. The size entry is marked missing in some rows and otherwise reads once, few, many or a size class.

NA,NA,TRBJ1-1,TRBV4-3,TGCGCCAGCAACCAAGACTGGACAGTGAACACTGAAGCTTTCTTT,CASNQDWTVNTEAFF
few,NA,TRBJ2-5,TRBV2,TGTGCCAGCAGCCGGAATACCCGCCGGGAGACCCAGTACTTC,CASSRNTRRETQYF
once,NA,TRBJ1-2,TRBV28,TGTGCCAGCAGTTTTACGGGAAGGGATGGCTACACCTTC,CASSFTGRDGYTF
NA,NA,TRBJ2-3,TRBV30,TGTGCCTGGAACAGGGGAGGCCCCACAGATACGCAGTATTTT,CAWNRGGPTDTQYF
NA,NA,TRBJ2-1,TRBV5-1,TGCGCCAGCAGTATTTCGGTGGGAGGTGAGCAGTTCTTC,CASSISVGGEQFF
NA,NA,TRBJ1-5,TRBV2,TGTGCCAGCAGTGAAACGGCAGGGCACCAGCCCCAGCATTTT,CASSETAGHQPQHF
NA,NA,TRBJ2-5,TRBV6-5,TGTGCCAGCAGTTATTCCGGGGAGACCCAGTACTTC,CASSYSGETQYF
NA,NA,TRBJ1-3,TRBV7-2,TGTGCCAGCAGCTTTACGACAGTGAGCTCTGGAAACACCATATATTTT,CASSFTTVSSGNTIYF
NA,NA,TRBJ1-4,TRBV6-5,TGTGCCAGCAGTCGGCAGAGGGAGGAAAAACTGTTTTTT,CASSRQREEKLFF
NA,TRBD1,TRBJ2-7,TRBV18,TGTGCCAGCTCCCGACAGGGGGGGACCGAGCAGTACTTC,CASSRQGGTEQYF
once,TRBD1,TRBJ2-7,TRBV11-3,TGTGCCAGCAGCTTAGTAGACAGGGACGAGCAGTACTTC,CASSLVDRDEQYF
NA,NA,TRBJ1-3,TRBV5-8,TGTGCCAGCAGCTTGCGGTGGGTGTCTGGAAACACCATATATTTT,CASSLRWVSGNTIYF
NA,NA,TRBJ2-3,TRBV7-2,TGTGCCAGCAGCTTACTGTCAGGTAGCGGTTCCTTGAGAGATACGCAGTATTTT,CASSLLSGSGSLRDTQYF
NA,NA,TRBJ1-2,TRBV4-3,TGCGCCAGCAGCCAAGATCAGGGTTGGGATGGCTACACCTTC,CASSQDQGWDGYTF
NA,NA,TRBJ2-3,TRBV10-3,TGTGCCATCAGCGATTTTCGGGATACGCAGTATTTT,CAISDFRDTQYF
NA,TRBD1,TRBJ1-1,TRBV5-1,TGCGCCAGCAGCTTGGCCCCGGGACAGTGGAACACTGAAGCTTTCTTT,CASSLAPGQWNTEAFF
NA,NA,TRBJ2-7,TRBV28,TGTGCCAGCCTGGCAGGGGAGGCCGAGCAGTACTTC,CASLAGEAEQYF
NA,TRBD1,TRBJ2-7,TRBV9,TGTGCCAGCAGCGTAGGGGGACAGAGCTACGAGCAGTACTTC,CASSVGGQSYEQYF
NA,NA,TRBJ2-1,TRBV4-2,TGTGCCAGCAGCCAAGATGTCGGAGCGGCCGTATACAATGAGCAGTTCTTC,CASSQDVGAAVYNEQFF
NA,TRBD1,TRBJ1-5,TRBV6-1,TGTGCCAGCAGTGATCAGGGGGCGGGCCATCAGCCCCAGCATTTT,CASSDQGAGHQPQHF
NA,TRBD2,TRBJ2-1,TRBV11-2,TGTGCCAGCAGCTTGGGCGGGAGGGCCCGGGATGAGCAGTTCTTC,CASSLGGRARDEQFF
NA,TRBD2,TRBJ2-3,TRBV5-1,TGCGCCAGCAGCCCACCGGGACTAGCGGGAGGGACAGATACGCAGTATTTT,CASSPPGLAGGTDTQYF
NA,TRBD1,TRBJ2-7,TRBV29-1,TGCAGCGTTTTTACCAACCTCGGGACAGGGGGGGCCTACGAGCAGTACTTC,CSVFTNLGTGGAYEQYF
NA,NA,TRBJ1-5,TRBV6-1,TGTGCCAGCAGTGAGGGTCAGCCCCAGCATTTT,CASSEGQPQHF
NA,TRBD1,TRBJ1-2,TRBV25-1,TGTGCCAGCAGGGACAGGGAAGGGGATGGCTACACCTTC,CASRDREGDGYTF
NA,NA,TRBJ1-1,TRBV5-1,TGCGCCAGCGCAAGGGGGGCCGGGAACACTGAAGCTTTCTTT,CASARGAGNTEAFF
once,NA,TRBJ2-5,TRBV27,TGTGCCAGCAGTCCGGGGGCCGGGGGGATGCCAGAGACCCAGTACTTC,CASSPGAGGMPETQYF
NA,NA,TRBJ1-1,TRBV6-6,TGTGCCAGCAGTTCCCCTTCAGGGAGCAACACTGAAGCTTTCTTT,CASSSPSGSNTEAFF
NA,TRBD2,TRBJ2-1,TRBV9,TGTGCCAGCAGCGTCGGGACTAGCGAATACAATGAGCAGTTCTTC,CASSVGTSEYNEQFF
NA,NA,TRBJ2-7,TRBV5-1,TGCGCCAGCAGTACCCAGGGGGGCGGATACGAGCAGTACTTC,CASSTQGGGYEQYF
NA,NA,TRBJ1-1,TRBV7-3,TGTGCCAGCAGCTTAACGGCAGGGGCCACTGAAGCTTTCTTT,CASSLTAGATEAFF
NA,NA,TRBJ2-5,TRBV5-6,TGTGCCAGCAGCGTGGGCCAGGCCCTGGGGACCCAGTACTTC,CASSVGQALGTQYF
NA,TRBD1,TRBJ2-7,TRBV27,TGTGCCAGCAGCCCGGGACAGCCCTACGAGCAGTACTTC,CASSPGQPYEQYF
NA,TRBD1,TRBJ2-5,TRBV9,TGTGCCAGCAACAGGGGCGCACAAGAGACCCAGTACTTC,CASNRGAQETQYF
NA,NA,TRBJ1-5,TRBV30,TGTGCCTGGAGTCTAAGTGACGATCAGCCCCAGCATTTT,CAWSLSDDQPQHF
NA,NA,TRBJ2-1,TRBV6-5,TGTGCCAGCAGCCCTGAGGGGGGGGCCTGGGATGAGCAGTTCTTC,CASSPEGGAWDEQFF
NA,NA,TRBJ2-7,TRBV7-3,TGTGCCAGCAGCTTAACGTTTGGACCGGGGCTCTACGAGCAGTACTTC,CASSLTFGPGLYEQYF
NA,TRBD2,TRBJ2-3,TRBV18,TGTGCCAGCTCACCCCGGGGGGGACCAGATACGCAGTATTTT,CASSPRGGPDTQYF
NA,TRBD1,TRBJ1-2,TRBV6-5,TGTGCCAGCAGTTACTCGACAGGGGATGGCTACACCTTC,CASSYSTGDGYTF
NA,TRBD1,TRBJ1-1,TRBV5-6,TGTGCCAGCAGCTTGCGGGTGACAGGGGCGCGAGCTTTCTTT,CASSLRVTGARAFF
NA,NA,TRBJ2-7,TRBV19,TGTGCCAGTAGTATCCAGGGGCCCGGACTAAAGTACGAGCAGTACTTC,CASSIQGPGLKYEQYF
NA,TRBD2,TRBJ2-7,TRBV5-4,TGTGCCAGCAGCGCGCAAGCGGGAGGACCCTACGAGCAGTACTTC,CASSAQAGGPYEQYF
NA,NA,TRBJ1-4,TRBV9,TGTGCCAGCAGCACCCGGGGGGGCGATGAAAAACTGTTTTTT,CASSTRGGDEKLFF
NA,TRBD2,TRBJ2-1,TRBV20-1,TGCAGTGCTAGTCCGCGGGGGGAGCAGTTCTTC,CSASPRGEQFF
once,NA,TRBJ2-5,TRBV2,TGTGCCAGCAGTAGGGAAGAGACCCAGTACTTC,CASSREETQYF
NA,NA,TRBJ2-2,TRBV14,TGTGCCAGCAGCCAAGATTGGGGCCCCGGGGAGCTGTTTTTT,CASSQDWGPGELFF
NA,NA,TRBJ2-7,TRBV2,TGTGCCAGCATGCGGGGGCGCGAGCAGTACTTC,CASMRGREQYF
NA,TRBD1,TRBJ2-7,TRBV11-3,TGTGCCAGCAGCTTAGACGGGACAGGGTCCTACGAGCAGTACTTC,CASSLDGTGSYEQYF
NA,NA,TRBJ2-7,TRBV5-6,TGTGCCAGCAGCTGGGGGGACCCAGACATCTACGAGCAGTACTTC,CASSWGDPDIYEQYF
once,TRBD2,TRBJ2-5,TRBV6-4,TGTGCCAGCAGCCCAGAACTAGCGGGAGGATTAGGGACCCAGTACTTC,CASSPELAGGLGTQYF
NA,NA,TRBJ1-1,TRBV18,TGTGCCAGCTCACCGGGGTTGGAGGGCGGGGACACTGAAGCTTTCTTT,CASSPGLEGGDTEAFF
NA,TRBD2,TRBJ2-1,TRBV11-2,TGTGCCAGCAGCTTACTAGCGGACTCCTACAATGAGCAGTTCTTC,CASSLLADSYNEQFF
once,NA,TRBJ2-1,TRBV18,TGTGCCAGCTCACCGGACGCCTACTACAATGAGCAGTTCTTC,CASSPDAYYNEQFF
NA,TRBD1,TRBJ2-2,TRBV7-9,TGTGCCAGCAGCCCTAGAACAGGGGCGAACACCGGGGAGCTGTTTTTT,CASSPRTGANTGELFF
NA,TRBD2,TRBJ2-1,TRBV10-3,TGTGCCGGGGGTAGCGGGAGCTCCTACAATGAGCAGTTCTTC,CAGGSGSSYNEQFF